The clone carrying this TCR beta chain was recorded only once. The germline CDR1 and CDR2 sequences are LGHDT and YNNKEL (reference sequence). With 0 bases clipped from V and 10 bases from J, the junction kept 11 bases outside the gene matches. This CDR3 is built from 16 residues. These data belong to a study of blood T cells in healthy people across ages. No fewer than 5 micrograms of total RNA were isolated from every sample. The use of a sample-barcoded 5' primer and a J-beta primer mix characterized a second PCR of about 6 to 11 cycles. TCRdb ran MiXCR on the 5' RACE reads and lists one entry per CDR3 protein. This sample has about 680,000 distinct CDR3 sequences, with 45% to 50% found just once.

The chain carries TRBV3-1 and TRBJ2-1, with 8 bases aligning to TRBD2. Material for sequencing was blood. The receptor comes from a woman aged 55-75 years in good health. The CDR3 coding sequence is TGTGCCAGCAGCCAAGAAACGAGCGGGGGCTGGTGCGAGCAGTTCTTC. Translated: CASSQETSGGWCEQFF.